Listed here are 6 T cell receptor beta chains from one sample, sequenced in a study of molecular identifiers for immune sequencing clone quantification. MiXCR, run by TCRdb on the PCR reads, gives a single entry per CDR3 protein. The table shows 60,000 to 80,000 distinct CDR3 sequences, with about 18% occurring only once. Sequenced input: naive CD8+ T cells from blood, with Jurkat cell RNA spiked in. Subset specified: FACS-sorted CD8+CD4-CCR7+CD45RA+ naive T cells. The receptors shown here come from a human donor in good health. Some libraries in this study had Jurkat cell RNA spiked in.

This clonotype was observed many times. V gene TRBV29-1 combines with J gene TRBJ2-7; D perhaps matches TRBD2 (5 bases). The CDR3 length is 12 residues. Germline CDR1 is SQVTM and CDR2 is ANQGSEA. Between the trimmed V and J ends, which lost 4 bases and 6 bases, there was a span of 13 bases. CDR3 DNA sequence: TGCAGCGTTGTTGGGGAGTTGGGCGAGCAGTACTTC. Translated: CSVVGELGEQYF.

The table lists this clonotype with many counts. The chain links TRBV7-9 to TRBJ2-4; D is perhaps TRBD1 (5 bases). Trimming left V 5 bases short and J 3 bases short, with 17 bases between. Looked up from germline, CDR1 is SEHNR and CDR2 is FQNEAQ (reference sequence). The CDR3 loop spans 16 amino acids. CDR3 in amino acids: CASSHTTGLFKNIQYF. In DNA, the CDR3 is TGTGCCAGCAGCCACACTACAGGTCTGTTCAAAAACATTCAGTACTTC.

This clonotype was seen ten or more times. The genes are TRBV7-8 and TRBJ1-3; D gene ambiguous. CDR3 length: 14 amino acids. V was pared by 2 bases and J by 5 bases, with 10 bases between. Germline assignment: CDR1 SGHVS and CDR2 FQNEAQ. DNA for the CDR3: TGTGCCAGCAGCTTATTTTTAGGGCGAAACACCATATATTTT. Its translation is CASSLFLGRNTIYF.

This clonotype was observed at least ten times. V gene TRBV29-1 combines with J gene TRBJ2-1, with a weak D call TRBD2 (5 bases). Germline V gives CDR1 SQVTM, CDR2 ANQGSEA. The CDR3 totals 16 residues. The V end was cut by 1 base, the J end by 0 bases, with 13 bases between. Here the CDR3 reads CSVEGSSVNSYNEQFF. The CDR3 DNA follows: TGCAGCGTTGAAGGAAGTAGCGTTAACTCCTACAATGAGCAGTTCTTC.

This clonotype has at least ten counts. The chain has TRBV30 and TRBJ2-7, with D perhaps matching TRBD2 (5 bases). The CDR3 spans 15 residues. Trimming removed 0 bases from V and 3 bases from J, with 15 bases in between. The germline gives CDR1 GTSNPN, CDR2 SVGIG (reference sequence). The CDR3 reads CAWSVQPTTHYEQYF. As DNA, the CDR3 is TGTGCCTGGAGTGTACAGCCGACTACGCACTACGAGCAGTACTTC.

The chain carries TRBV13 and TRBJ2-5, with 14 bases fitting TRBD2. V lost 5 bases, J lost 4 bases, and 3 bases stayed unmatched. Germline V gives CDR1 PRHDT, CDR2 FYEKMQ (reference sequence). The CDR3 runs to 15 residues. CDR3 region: CASSLGLAGVETQYF. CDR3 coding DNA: TGTGCCAGCAGCCTGGGACTAGCGGGAGTAGAGACCCAGTACTTC.